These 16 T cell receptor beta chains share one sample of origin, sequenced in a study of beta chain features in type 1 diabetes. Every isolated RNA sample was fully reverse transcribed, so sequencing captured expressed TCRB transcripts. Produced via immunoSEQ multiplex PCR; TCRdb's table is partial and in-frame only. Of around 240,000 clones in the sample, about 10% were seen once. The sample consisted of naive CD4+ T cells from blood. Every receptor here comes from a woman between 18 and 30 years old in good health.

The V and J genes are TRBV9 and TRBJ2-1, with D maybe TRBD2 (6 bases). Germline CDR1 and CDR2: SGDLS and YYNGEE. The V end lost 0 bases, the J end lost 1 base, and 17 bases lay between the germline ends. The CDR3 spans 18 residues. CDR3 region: CASSVVTRSAGSYNEQFF. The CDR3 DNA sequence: TGTGCCAGCAGCGTAGTAACTCGTTCGGCGGGGTCCTACAATGAGCAGTTCTTC.

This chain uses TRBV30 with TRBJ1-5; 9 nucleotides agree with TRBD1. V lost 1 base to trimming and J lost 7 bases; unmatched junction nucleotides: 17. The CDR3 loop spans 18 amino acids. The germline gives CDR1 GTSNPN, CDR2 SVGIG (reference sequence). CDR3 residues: CAWSGGARRDRERQPQHF. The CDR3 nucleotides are TGTGCCTGGAGTGGAGGCGCGCGTCGGGACAGGGAGAGGCAGCCCCAGCATTTT.

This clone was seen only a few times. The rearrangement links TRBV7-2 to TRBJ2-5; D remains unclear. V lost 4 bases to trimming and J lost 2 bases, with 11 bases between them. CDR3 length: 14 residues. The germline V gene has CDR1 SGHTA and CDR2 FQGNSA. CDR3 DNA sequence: TGTGCCAGCAGCTCTACCCTATCGCAAGAGACCCAGTACTTC. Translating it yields CASSSTLSQETQYF. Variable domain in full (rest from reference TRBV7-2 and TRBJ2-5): GAGVSQSPSNKVTEKGKDVELRCDPISGHTALYWYRQSLGQGLEFLIYFQGNSAPDKSGLPSDRFSAERTGGSVSTLTIQRTQQEDSAVYLCASSSTLSQETQYFGPGTRLLVL.

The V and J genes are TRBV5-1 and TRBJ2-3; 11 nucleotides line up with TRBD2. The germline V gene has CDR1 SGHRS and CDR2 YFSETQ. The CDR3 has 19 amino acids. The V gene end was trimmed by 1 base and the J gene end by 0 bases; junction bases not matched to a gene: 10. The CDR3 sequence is CASSLIQLAGGRSTDTQYF. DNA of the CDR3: TGCGCCAGCAGCTTGATTCAGCTAGCGGGAGGTAGAAGCACAGATACGCAGTATTTT.

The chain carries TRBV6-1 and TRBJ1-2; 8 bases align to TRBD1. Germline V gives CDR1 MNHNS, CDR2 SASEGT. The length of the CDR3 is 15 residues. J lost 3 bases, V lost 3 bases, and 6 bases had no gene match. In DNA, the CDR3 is TGTGCCAGCAGTGACCGGACAGGGAAGCACTATGGCTACACCTTC. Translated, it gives CASSDRTGKHYGYTF.

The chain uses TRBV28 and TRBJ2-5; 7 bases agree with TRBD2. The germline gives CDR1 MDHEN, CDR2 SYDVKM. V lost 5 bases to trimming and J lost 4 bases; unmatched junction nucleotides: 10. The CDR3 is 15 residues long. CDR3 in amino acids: CASSPRLAPGETQYF. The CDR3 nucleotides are TGTGCCAGCAGTCCAAGACTAGCTCCAGGAGAGACCCAGTACTTC.

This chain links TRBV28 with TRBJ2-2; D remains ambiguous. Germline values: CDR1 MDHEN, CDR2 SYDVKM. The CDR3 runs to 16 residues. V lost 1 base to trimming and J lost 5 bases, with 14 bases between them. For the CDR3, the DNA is TGTGCCAGCAGTTTATCTAGGCTAACTCGAACCGGGGAGCTGTTTTTT. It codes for CASSLSRLTRTGELFF.

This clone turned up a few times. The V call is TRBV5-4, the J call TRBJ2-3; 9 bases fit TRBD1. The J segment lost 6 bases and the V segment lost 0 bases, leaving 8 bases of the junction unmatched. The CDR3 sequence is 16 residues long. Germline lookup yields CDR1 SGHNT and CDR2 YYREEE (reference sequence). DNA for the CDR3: TGTGCCAGCAGCTTGGCGAGGGACAGGGTGTCCGATACGCAGTATTTT. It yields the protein CASSLARDRVSDTQYF.

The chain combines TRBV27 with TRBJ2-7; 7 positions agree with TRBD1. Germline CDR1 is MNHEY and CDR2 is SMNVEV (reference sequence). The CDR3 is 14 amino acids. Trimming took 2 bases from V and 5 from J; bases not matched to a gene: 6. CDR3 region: CASSLGDSVNEQYF. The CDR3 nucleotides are TGTGCCAGCAGTTTAGGGGACAGCGTAAACGAGCAGTACTTC.

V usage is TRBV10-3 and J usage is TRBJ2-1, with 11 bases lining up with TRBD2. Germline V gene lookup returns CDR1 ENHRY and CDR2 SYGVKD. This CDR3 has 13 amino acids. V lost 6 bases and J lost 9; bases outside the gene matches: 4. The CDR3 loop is CAIRLAGEGEQFF. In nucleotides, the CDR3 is TGTGCCATCAGACTAGCGGGAGAGGGTGAGCAGTTCTTC.

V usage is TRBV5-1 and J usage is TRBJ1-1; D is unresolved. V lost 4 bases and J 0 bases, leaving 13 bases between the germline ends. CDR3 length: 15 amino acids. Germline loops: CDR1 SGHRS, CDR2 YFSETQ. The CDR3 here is CASSPLGAVNTEAFF. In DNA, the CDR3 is TGCGCCAGCAGCCCCCTGGGAGCAGTGAACACTGAAGCTTTCTTT.

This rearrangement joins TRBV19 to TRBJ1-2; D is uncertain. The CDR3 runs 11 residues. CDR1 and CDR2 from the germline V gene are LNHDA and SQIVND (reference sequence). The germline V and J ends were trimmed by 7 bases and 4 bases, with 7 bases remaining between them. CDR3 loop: CASTRGYGYTF. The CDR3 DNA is TGTGCCAGTACGCGTGGCTATGGCTACACCTTC.

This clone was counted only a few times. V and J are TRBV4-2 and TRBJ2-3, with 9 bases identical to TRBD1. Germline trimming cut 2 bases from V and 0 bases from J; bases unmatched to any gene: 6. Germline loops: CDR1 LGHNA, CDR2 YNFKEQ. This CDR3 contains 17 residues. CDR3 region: CASSQKQGATSTDTQYF. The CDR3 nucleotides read TGTGCCAGCAGCCAAAAACAGGGGGCTACTAGCACAGATACGCAGTATTTT.

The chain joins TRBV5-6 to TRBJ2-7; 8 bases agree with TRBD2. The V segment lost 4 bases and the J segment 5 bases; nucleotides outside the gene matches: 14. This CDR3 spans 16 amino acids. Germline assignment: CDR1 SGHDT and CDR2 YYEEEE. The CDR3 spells CASSRSGSNLANEQYF. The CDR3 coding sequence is TGTGCCAGCAGCAGAAGCGGGAGCAACCTAGCTAACGAGCAGTACTTC.

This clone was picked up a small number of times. The CDR3 coding sequence is TGTGCCAGCAGCCTTCGGGACTCCTACGAGCAGTACTTC. Translated: CASSLRDSYEQYF. The chain recombines TRBV13 with TRBJ2-7, with a possible D match to TRBD2 (5 bases). The CDR3 consists of 13 residues. V lost 5 bases to trimming and J lost 0 bases, with 8 bases between them. From germline, CDR1 is PRHDT and CDR2 FYEKMQ (reference sequence).

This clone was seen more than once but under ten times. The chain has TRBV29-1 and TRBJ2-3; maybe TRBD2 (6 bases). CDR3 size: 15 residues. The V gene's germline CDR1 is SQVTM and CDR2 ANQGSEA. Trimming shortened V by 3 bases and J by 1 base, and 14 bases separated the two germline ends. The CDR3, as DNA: TGCAGCGTTGATCGTCGGGCTAGCGGCACAGATACGCAGTATTTT. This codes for CSVDRRASGTDTQYF.